Detailed here is one T cell receptor (beta chain). V shed 7 bases and J 4 bases; nucleotides not matched to a gene: 9. The V gene's germline CDR1 is SGHTA and CDR2 FQGNSA. The CDR3 consists of 15 residues. The sample originates from a study of blood T cell repertoires in COVID-19. Across the study: Sources were T cells, B-cell-depleted T cells, or PBMCs; the material itself was cDNA or gDNA.

Methods used by the authors: The assay estimated nucleated cells by amplifying reference gene primers. Measured with immunoSEQ multiplex PCR; TCRdb has only the in-frame clones, and not every one. V, J and clone size are those of that table, while D and trimming were read from the DNA. The sample includes roughly 140,000 clones, roughly 80% seen only once; the top ten take roughly 3.6%. This chain joins TRBV7-2 and TRBJ1-4, with 7 nucleotides matching TRBD1. Material for sequencing was peripheral blood. The receptor's source is a woman over 75 with acute or convalescent COVID-19. The CDR3 loop reads CASKQGTAINEKLFF. The CDR3, as DNA: TGTGCCAGCAAACAAGGGACAGCTATTAATGAAAAACTGTTTTTT. Full variable domain (rest looked up from reference TRBV7-2 and TRBJ1-4): GAGVSQSPSNKVTEKGKDVELRCDPISGHTALYWYRQSLGQGLEFLIYFQGNSAPDKSGLPSDRFSAERTGGSVSTLTIQRTQQEDSAVYLCASKQGTAINEKLFFGSGTQLSVL.